This is a list of T cell receptor beta chains from one sample in a study of glioma-infiltrating T cells after dendritic cell vaccination. TCRdb's copy holds only in-frame clones and misses some; the assay was immunoSEQ multiplex PCR. The data hold approximately 92,000 clones, with less than 90% observed a single time. Sequences were derived from blood, sampled after dendritic cell vaccination. These TCRs come from a human donor with glioblastoma. Each CDR3 is given with its conserved first and last residue. D genes are given only for firm matches. Part of the rows lack a size; the others show once, few, many or a class for expanded clones.

clone size: few
V gene: TRBV18
J gene: TRBJ2-7
D gene: NA
CDR3 protein: CASSPGLRTYEQYF
CDR3 DNA: TGTGCCAGCTCACCGGGACTTCGGACCTACGAGCAGTACTTC

clone size: few
V gene: TRBV6-5
J gene: TRBJ2-1
D gene: NA
CDR3 protein: CASSYAQGSGYEQFF
CDR3 DNA: TGTGCCAGCAGTTACGCCCAGGGAAGTGGATATGAGCAGTTCTTC

clone size: NA
V gene: TRBV28
J gene: TRBJ1-1
D gene: NA
CDR3 protein: CASSLADGTTEAFF
CDR3 DNA: TGTGCCAGCAGTTTGGCCGATGGTACCACTGAAGCTTTCTTT

clone size: NA
V gene: TRBV5-4
J gene: TRBJ2-7
D gene: NA
CDR3 protein: CASSLGGEQYF
CDR3 DNA: TGTGCCAGCAGCTTGGGAGGAGAGCAGTACTTC

clone size: NA
V gene: TRBV30
J gene: TRBJ1-1
D gene: NA
CDR3 protein: CACQGGGGQMNTEAFF
CDR3 DNA: TGTGCCTGCCAGGGTGGTGGAGGGCAGATGAACACTGAAGCTTTCTTT

clone size: few
V gene: TRBV7-2
J gene: TRBJ1-1
D gene: NA
CDR3 protein: CASSLLQAGDTEAFF
CDR3 DNA: TGTGCCAGCAGCTTACTTCAGGCCGGGGACACTGAAGCTTTCTTT

clone size: few
V gene: TRBV5-1
J gene: TRBJ2-6
D gene: TRBD2
CDR3 protein: CASSLITGGRGANVLTF
CDR3 DNA: TGCGCCAGCAGCTTGATCACGGGGGGGCGTGGGGCCAACGTCCTGACTTTC

clone size: few
V gene: TRBV9
J gene: TRBJ1-3
D gene: TRBD1
CDR3 protein: CASSPRQGGGNTIYF
CDR3 DNA: TGTGCCAGCAGCCCCCGACAGGGTGGGGGAAACACCATATATTTT

clone size: NA
V gene: TRBV5-1
J gene: TRBJ2-1
D gene: TRBD2
CDR3 protein: CASSQIGTSGSNEQFF
CDR3 DNA: TGCGCCAGCAGCCAGATAGGGACTAGCGGATCCAATGAGCAGTTCTTC

clone size: NA
V gene: TRBV5-1
J gene: TRBJ1-1
D gene: NA
CDR3 protein: CASSIRTDDTEAFF
CDR3 DNA: TGCGCCAGCAGCATCAGGACAGACGACACTGAAGCTTTCTTT

clone size: NA
V gene: TRBV5-1
J gene: TRBJ1-1
D gene: NA
CDR3 protein: CASSLSRGVNTEAFF
CDR3 DNA: TGCGCCAGCAGCCTTTCACGGGGGGTGAACACTGAAGCTTTCTTT

clone size: medium-sized
V gene: TRBV6-6
J gene: TRBJ2-7
D gene: TRBD2
CDR3 protein: CASTTSGTIYEQYF
CDR3 DNA: TGTGCCAGCACCACCAGCGGGACCATCTACGAGCAGTACTTC

clone size: NA
V gene: TRBV28
J gene: TRBJ2-3
D gene: NA
CDR3 protein: CASSLTGGGGETDTQYF
CDR3 DNA: TGTGCCAGCAGTTTAACAGGCGGAGGAGGGGAAACAGATACGCAGTATTTT

clone size: NA
V gene: TRBV7-8
J gene: TRBJ1-1
D gene: TRBD1
CDR3 protein: CASSLLGQTNTEAFF
CDR3 DNA: TGTGCCAGCAGCTTACTGGGACAGACGAACACTGAAGCTTTCTTT

clone size: NA
V gene: TRBV7-9
J gene: TRBJ2-1
D gene: TRBD2
CDR3 protein: CASSSPGLAGGGNEQFF
CDR3 DNA: TGTGCCAGCAGCTCCCCGGGACTAGCGGGAGGTGGGAATGAGCAGTTCTTC

clone size: NA
V gene: TRBV9
J gene: TRBJ2-7
D gene: TRBD2
CDR3 protein: CASSVDPSAGVRNEQYF
CDR3 DNA: TGTGCCAGCAGCGTAGACCCCTCGGCGGGAGTCAGGAACGAGCAGTACTTC

clone size: NA
V gene: TRBV11-2
J gene: TRBJ2-7
D gene: NA
CDR3 protein: CASSWSAAYEQYF
CDR3 DNA: TGTGCCAGCAGCTGGAGCGCCGCCTACGAGCAGTACTTC

clone size: NA
V gene: TRBV5-1
J gene: TRBJ1-2
D gene: TRBD1
CDR3 protein: CASSLTGGKNYGYTF
CDR3 DNA: TGCGCCAGCAGCTTAACAGGGGGCAAAAACTATGGCTACACCTTC

clone size: NA
V gene: TRBV7-9
J gene: TRBJ1-4
D gene: TRBD1
CDR3 protein: CASSARTGPNEKLFF
CDR3 DNA: TGTGCCAGCAGCGCAAGGACAGGGCCTAATGAAAAACTGTTTTTT

clone size: once
V gene: TRBV2
J gene: TRBJ2-6
D gene: NA
CDR3 protein: CASSDQRQMANVLTF
CDR3 DNA: TGTGCCAGCAGCGACCAGAGACAGATGGCCAACGTCCTGACTTTC

clone size: NA
V gene: TRBV2
J gene: TRBJ2-1
D gene: NA
CDR3 protein: CASSEGSGSYNEQFF
CDR3 DNA: TGTGCCAGCAGTGAAGGAAGCGGGTCCTACAATGAGCAGTTCTTC

clone size: few
V gene: TRBV6-5
J gene: TRBJ2-7
D gene: NA
CDR3 protein: CASKAGLVSYEQYF
CDR3 DNA: TGTGCCAGCAAGGCAGGCCTGGTCTCCTACGAGCAGTACTTC

clone size: NA
V gene: TRBV19
J gene: TRBJ1-1
D gene: TRBD1
CDR3 protein: CASSPTGGVTEAFF
CDR3 DNA: TGTGCCAGTAGCCCGACAGGGGGCGTCACTGAAGCTTTCTTT